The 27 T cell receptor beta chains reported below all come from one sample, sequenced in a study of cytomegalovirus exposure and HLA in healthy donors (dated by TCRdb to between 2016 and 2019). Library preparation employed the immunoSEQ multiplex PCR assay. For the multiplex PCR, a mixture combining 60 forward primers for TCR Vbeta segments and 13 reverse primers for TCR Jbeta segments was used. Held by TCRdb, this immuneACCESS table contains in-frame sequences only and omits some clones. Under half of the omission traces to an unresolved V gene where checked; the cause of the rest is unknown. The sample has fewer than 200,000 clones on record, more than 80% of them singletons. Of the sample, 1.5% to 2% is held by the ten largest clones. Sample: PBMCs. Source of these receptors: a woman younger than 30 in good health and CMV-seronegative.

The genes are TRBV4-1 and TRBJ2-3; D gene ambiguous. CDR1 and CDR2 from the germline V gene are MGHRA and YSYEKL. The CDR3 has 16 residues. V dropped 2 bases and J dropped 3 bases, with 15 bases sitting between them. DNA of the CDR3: TGCGCCAGCAGCCAAAGCTCGGGTACTCGAACAGATACGCAGTATTTT. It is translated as CASSQSSGTRTDTQYF.

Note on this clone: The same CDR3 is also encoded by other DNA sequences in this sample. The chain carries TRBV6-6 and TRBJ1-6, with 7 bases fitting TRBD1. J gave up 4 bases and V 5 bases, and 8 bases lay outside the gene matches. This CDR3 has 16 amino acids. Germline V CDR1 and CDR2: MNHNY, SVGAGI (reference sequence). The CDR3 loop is CASSKGGATYNSPLHF. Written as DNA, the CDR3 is TGTGCCAGCAGTAAAGGGGGCGCGACGTATAATTCACCCCTCCACTTT.

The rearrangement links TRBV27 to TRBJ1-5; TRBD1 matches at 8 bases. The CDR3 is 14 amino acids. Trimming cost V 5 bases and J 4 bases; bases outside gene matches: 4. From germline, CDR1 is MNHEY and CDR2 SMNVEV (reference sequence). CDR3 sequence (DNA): TGTGCCAGCAGTAGACGACAGGGGAATCAGCCCCAGCATTTT. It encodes CASSRRQGNQPQHF.

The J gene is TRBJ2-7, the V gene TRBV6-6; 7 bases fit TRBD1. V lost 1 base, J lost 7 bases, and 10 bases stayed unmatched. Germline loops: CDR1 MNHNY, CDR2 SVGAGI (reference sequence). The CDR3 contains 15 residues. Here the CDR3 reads CASSYWPRGMGEQYF. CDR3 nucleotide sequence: TGTGCCAGCAGTTACTGGCCCAGGGGGATGGGGGAGCAGTACTTC.

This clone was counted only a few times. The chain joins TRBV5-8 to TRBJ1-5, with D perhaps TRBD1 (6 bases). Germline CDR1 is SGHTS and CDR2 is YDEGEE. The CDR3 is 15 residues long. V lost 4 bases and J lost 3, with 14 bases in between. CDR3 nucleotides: TGTGCCAGCAGCCCGGGACAAAAAGTCAATCAGCCCCAGCATTTT. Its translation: CASSPGQKVNQPQHF.

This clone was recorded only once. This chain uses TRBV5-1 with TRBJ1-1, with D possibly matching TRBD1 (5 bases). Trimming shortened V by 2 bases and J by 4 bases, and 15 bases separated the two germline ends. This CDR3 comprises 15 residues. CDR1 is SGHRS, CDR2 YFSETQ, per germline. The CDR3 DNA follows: TGCGCCAGCAGCTTCGTGGGTGGGGCGAGCACTGAAGCTTTCTTT. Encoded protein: CASSFVGGASTEAFF.

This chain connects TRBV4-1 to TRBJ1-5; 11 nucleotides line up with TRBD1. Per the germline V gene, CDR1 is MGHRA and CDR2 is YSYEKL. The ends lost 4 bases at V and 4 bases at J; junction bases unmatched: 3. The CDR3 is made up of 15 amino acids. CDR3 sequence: CASSRGQGGNQPQHF. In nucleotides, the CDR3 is TGCGCCAGCAGCCGGGGACAGGGGGGGAATCAGCCCCAGCATTTT.

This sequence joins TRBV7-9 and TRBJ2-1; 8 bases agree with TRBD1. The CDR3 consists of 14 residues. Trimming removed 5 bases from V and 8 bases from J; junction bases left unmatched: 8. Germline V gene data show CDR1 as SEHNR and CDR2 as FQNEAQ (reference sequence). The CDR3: CASSPLDRVHEQFF. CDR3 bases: TGTGCCAGCAGCCCGTTGGACAGGGTCCATGAGCAGTTCTTC.

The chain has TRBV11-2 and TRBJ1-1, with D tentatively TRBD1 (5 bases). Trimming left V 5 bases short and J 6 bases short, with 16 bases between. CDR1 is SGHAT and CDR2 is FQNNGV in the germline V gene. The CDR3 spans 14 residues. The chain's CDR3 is CASSRGVGFAEAFF. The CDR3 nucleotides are TGTGCCAGCAGCCGGGGGGTAGGTTTCGCTGAAGCTTTCTTT.

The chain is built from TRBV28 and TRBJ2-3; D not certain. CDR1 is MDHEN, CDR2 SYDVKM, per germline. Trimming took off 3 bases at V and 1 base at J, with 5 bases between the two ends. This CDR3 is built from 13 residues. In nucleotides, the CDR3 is TGTGCCAGCAGTTTTACGGGCACAGATACGCAGTATTTT. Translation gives CASSFTGTDTQYF.

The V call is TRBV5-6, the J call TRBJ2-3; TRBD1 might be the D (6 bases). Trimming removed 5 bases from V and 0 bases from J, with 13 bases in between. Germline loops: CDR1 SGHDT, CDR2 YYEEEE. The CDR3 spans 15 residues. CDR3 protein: CASSRGDTSTDTQYF. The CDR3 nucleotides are TGTGCCAGCAGTAGAGGGGACACAAGCACAGATACGCAGTATTTT.

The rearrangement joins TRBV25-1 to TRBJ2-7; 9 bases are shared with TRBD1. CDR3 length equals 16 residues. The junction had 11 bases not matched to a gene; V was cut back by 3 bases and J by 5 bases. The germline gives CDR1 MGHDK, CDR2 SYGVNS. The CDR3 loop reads CASSDPGQGIFDEQYF. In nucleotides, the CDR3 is TGTGCCAGCAGTGATCCGGGACAGGGTATTTTCGACGAGCAGTACTTC.

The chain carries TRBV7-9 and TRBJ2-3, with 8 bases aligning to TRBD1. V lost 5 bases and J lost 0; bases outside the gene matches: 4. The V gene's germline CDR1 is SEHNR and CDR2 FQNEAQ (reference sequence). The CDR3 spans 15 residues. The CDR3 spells CASSATGASTDTQYF. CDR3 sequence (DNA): TGTGCCAGCAGCGCGACAGGGGCCAGCACAGATACGCAGTATTTT.

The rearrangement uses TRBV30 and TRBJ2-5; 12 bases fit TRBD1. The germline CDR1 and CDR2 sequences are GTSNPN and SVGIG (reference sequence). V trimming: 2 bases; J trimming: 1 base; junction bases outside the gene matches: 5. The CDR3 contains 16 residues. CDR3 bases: TGTGCCTGGAGTCCAGGGGACAGGGGGCTCCAAGAGACCCAGTACTTC. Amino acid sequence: CAWSPGDRGLQETQYF.

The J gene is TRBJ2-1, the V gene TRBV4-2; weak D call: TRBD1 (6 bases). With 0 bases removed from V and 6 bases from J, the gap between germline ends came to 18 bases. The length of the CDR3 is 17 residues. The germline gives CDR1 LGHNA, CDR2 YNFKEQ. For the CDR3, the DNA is TGTGCCAGCAGCCAAGAGACCAGGGGCGGGCAAACCAATGAGCAGTTCTTC. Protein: CASSQETRGGQTNEQFF.

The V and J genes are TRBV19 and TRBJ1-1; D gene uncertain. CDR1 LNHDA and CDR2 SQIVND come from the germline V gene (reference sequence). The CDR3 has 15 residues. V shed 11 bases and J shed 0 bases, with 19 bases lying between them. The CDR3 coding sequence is TGTGCCTCCGGGTGGCCGTTAGATATGAACACTGAAGCTTTCTTT. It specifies CASGWPLDMNTEAFF. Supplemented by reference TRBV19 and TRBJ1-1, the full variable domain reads DGGITQSPKYLFRKEGQNVTLSCEQNLNHDAMYWYRQDPGQGLRLIYYSQIVNDFQKGDIAEGYSVSREKKESFPLTVTSAQKNPTAFYLCASGWPLDMNTEAFFGQGTRLTVV.

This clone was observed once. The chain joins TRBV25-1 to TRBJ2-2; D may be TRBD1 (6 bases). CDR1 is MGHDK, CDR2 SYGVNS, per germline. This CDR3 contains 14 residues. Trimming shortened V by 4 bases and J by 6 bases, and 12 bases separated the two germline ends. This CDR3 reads CASSAQGISGELFF. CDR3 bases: TGTGCCAGCAGTGCTCAGGGGATCTCCGGGGAGCTGTTTTTT.

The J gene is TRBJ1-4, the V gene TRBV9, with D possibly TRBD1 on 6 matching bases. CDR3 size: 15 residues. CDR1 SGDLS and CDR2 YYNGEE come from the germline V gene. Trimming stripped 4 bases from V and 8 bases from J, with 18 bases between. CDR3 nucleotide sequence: TGTGCCAGCAGCCCTCAGGGGTGGGGAATGGAAAAACTGTTTTTT. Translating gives CASSPQGWGMEKLFF.

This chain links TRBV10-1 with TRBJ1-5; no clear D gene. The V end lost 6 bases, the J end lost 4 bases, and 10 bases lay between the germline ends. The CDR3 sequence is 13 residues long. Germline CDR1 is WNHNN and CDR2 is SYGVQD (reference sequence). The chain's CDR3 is CASSAQLNQPQHF. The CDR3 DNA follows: TGCGCCAGCAGCGCACAGCTGAATCAGCCCCAGCATTTT.

CDR3 nucleotide sequence: TGTGCCAGCGAGAGGCAGGGGAATGAGCAGTTCTTC. Residues: CASERQGNEQFF. The chain has TRBV28 and TRBJ2-1; weak D call: TRBD1 (6 bases). From germline, CDR1 is MDHEN and CDR2 SYDVKM. Trimming cost V 8 bases and J 7 bases, with 12 bases left between them. The CDR3 sequence is 12 residues long.

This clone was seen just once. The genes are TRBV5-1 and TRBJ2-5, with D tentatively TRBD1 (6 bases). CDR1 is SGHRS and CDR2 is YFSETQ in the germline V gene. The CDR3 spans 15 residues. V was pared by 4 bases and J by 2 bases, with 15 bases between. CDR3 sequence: CASSPTTGQQETQYF. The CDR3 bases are TGCGCCAGCAGCCCAACAACGGGACAACAAGAGACCCAGTACTTC.

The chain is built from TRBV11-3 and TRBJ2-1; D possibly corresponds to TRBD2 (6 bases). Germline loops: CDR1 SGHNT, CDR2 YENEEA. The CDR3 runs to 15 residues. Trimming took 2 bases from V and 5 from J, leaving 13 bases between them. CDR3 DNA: TGTGCCAGCAGCTTAAGGGGCGGGAAGAACAATGAGCAGTTCTTC. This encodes CASSLRGGKNNEQFF.

This CDR3 reads CASRRPGQGPLWTEAFF. The CDR3 coding sequence is TGTGCCAGCAGGAGGCCGGGACAGGGGCCCCTGTGGACTGAAGCTTTCTTT. The chain carries TRBV28 and TRBJ1-1, with 10 bases identical to TRBD1. The CDR3 contains 17 residues. CDR1 is MDHEN and CDR2 is SYDVKM in the germline V gene. Germline trimming cut 6 bases from V and 5 bases from J; bases unmatched to any gene: 15.

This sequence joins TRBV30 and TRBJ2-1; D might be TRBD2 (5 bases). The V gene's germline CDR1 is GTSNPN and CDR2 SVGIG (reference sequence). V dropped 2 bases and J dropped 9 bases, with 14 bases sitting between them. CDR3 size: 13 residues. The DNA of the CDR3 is TGTGCCTGGAGTCGGGTGGAAGGACTTGAGCAGTTCTTC. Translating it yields CAWSRVEGLEQFF. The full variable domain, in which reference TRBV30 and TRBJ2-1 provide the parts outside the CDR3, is SQTIHQWPATLVQPVGSPLSLECTVEGTSNPNLYWYRQAAGRGLQLLFYSVGIGQISSEVPQNLSASRPQDRQFILSSKKLLLSDSGFYLCAWSRVEGLEQFFGPGTRLTVL.

The CDR3 spells CASSREITGLSTYEQYF. For the CDR3, the DNA is TGTGCCAGCAGTCGTGAGATTACAGGTTTGTCTACCTACGAGCAGTACTTC. The chain links TRBV28 to TRBJ2-7, with D possibly TRBD1 on 5 matching bases. Deletions cut 5 bases from V and 2 bases from J, with 22 bases between. CDR3 length equals 17 residues. Germline V gives CDR1 MDHEN, CDR2 SYDVKM. The complete variable domain, with remaining parts taken from reference TRBV28 and TRBJ2-7, reads DVKVTQSSRYLVKRTGEKVFLECVQDMDHENMFWYRQDPGLGLRLIYFSYDVKMKEKGDIPEGYSVSREKKERFSLILESASTNQTSMYLCASSREITGLSTYEQYFGPGTRLTVT.

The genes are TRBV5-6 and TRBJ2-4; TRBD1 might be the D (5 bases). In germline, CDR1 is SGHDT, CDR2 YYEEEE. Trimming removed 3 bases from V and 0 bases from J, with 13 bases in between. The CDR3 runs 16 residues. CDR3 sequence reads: CASSSQEHLAKNIQYF. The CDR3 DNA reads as TGTGCCAGCAGCTCACAGGAGCACCTAGCCAAAAACATTCAGTACTTC. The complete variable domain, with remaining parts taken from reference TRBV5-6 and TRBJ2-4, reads DAGVTQSPTHLIKTRGQQVTLRCSPKSGHDTVSWYQQALGQGPQFIFQYYEEEERQRGNFPDRFSGHQFPNYSSELNVNALLLGDSALYLCASSSQEHLAKNIQYFGAGTRLSVL.

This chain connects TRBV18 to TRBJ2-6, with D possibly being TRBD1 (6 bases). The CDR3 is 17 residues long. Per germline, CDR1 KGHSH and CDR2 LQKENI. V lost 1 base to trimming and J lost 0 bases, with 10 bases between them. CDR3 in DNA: TGTGCCAGCTCACCACTGCAGGGGTCCTCTGGGGCCAACGTCCTGACTTTC. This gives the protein CASSPLQGSSGANVLTF.